A selection of T cell receptor beta chains follows, all from one sample in a study of blood T cell repertoires in COVID-19. Libraries were prepared by immunoSEQ multiplex PCR; TCRdb keeps only in-frame clonotypes and omits some of them. The sample yields about 140,000 clones, 87% seen once. The sequencing sample was made of peripheral blood. Receptors were obtained from a human donor in a cohort sampled during active COVID-19. The CDR3 runs from the conserved cysteine through the conserved F or W. Fields, in order: V gene, D gene, clone size, J gene, CDR3 protein, CDR3 DNA. D genes are given only for firm matches. Some rows have no size entry. The others give once, few or many, or a class for an expanded clone.

TRBV28	-	-	TRBJ1-1	CASRSAGNTEAFF	TGTGCCAGCAGGTCCGCGGGGAACACTGAAGCTTTCTTT
TRBV27	TRBD1	-	TRBJ1-1	CASSHIDRDGDTEAFF	TGTGCCAGCAGTCACATAGACAGGGATGGAGACACTGAAGCTTTCTTT
TRBV11-3	TRBD2	-	TRBJ2-7	CASSWGVAGGNYEQYF	TGTGCCAGCAGCTGGGGGGTAGCGGGAGGAAACTACGAGCAGTACTTC
TRBV6-6	-	-	TRBJ1-4	CASSYRSGATNEKLFF	TGTGCCAGCAGTTATCGCTCGGGAGCGACTAATGAAAAACTGTTTTTT
TRBV19	-	-	TRBJ1-1	CASKYLPTGNTEAFF	TGTGCCAGTAAATACCTCCCCACAGGGAACACTGAAGCTTTCTTT
TRBV19	TRBD1	-	TRBJ1-5	CASSMTGDSNQPQHF	TGTGCCAGTAGTATGACAGGGGATAGCAATCAGCCCCAGCATTTT
TRBV6-2/TRBV6-3	-	-	TRBJ1-1	CASSRLTDMATEAFF	TGTGCCAGCAGCCGCCTAACAGACATGGCCACTGAAGCTTTCTTT
TRBV29-1	TRBD1	-	TRBJ2-4	CSAMDGTAIRNIQYF	TGCAGCGCTATGGATGGGACAGCCATAAGGAACATTCAGTACTTC
TRBV9	TRBD2	-	TRBJ2-2	CASSRRASGGGPLNTGELFF	TGTGCCAGCAGCCGGCGGGCTAGCGGGGGGGGCCCCTTGAACACCGGGGAGCTGTTTTTT
TRBV7-9	-	once	TRBJ1-2	CASSLASGETLGYTF	TGTGCCAGCAGCTTAGCGTCAGGGGAGACGCTTGGCTACACCTTC
TRBV5-6	TRBD1	-	TRBJ1-4	CASSSGWGTEYEKLFF	TGTGCCAGCAGCTCCGGTTGGGGGACAGAATATGAAAAACTGTTTTTT
TRBV24-1	TRBD1	-	TRBJ2-1	CATSAPGQGAGPKQFF	TGTGCCACCAGTGCCCCGGGACAGGGGGCCGGACCTAAGCAGTTCTTC
TRBV18	TRBD1	few	TRBJ1-6	CASSPSSPLRDSSHSPLHF	TGTGCCAGCTCACCATCCAGCCCCCTCCGGGACAGCTCCCATTCACCCCTCCACTTT
TRBV30	-	-	TRBJ2-7	CAWAGYHEQYF	TGTGCCTGGGCGGGTTACCACGAGCAGTACTTC
TRBV13	-	-	TRBJ1-5	CASSLGPGSNQPQHF	TGTGCCAGCAGCTTAGGCCCAGGGAGCAATCAGCCCCAGCATTTT
TRBV5-8	TRBD1	-	TRBJ2-6	CASSLDRGRGLSGANVLTF	TGTGCCAGCAGCTTGGACAGGGGAAGGGGGTTATCTGGGGCCAACGTCCTGACTTTC
TRBV30	TRBD2	-	TRBJ2-7	CAWSKDRTSGYYEQYF	TGTGCCTGGAGCAAGGATCGGACTAGCGGGTACTACGAGCAGTACTTC
TRBV7-2	-	-	TRBJ2-7	CASSLNRVHEQYF	TGTGCCAGCAGCTTAAACAGGGTCCACGAGCAGTACTTC
TRBV11-3	-	-	TRBJ2-1	CASSLKGNEQFF	TGTGCCAGCAGCTTAAAGGGGAATGAGCAGTTCTTC
TRBV9	-	-	TRBJ1-3	CASSPAEVFAIYF	TGTGCCAGCAGCCCCGCGGAGGTTTTTGCCATATATTTT
TRBV7-2	-	once	TRBJ2-7	CASSLWNGHYEQYF	TGTGCCAGCAGCTTATGGAACGGACACTACGAGCAGTACTTC
TRBV6-5	-	many	TRBJ1-1	CASSYSVRVREAFF	TGTGCCAGCAGTTACTCCGTGCGGGTCAGGGAAGCTTTCTTT
TRBV7-9	-	few	TRBJ1-6	CASSSGNANSPLHF	TGTGCCAGCAGCTCAGGGAACGCGAATTCACCCCTCCACTTT
TRBV19	-	-	TRBJ2-5	CASSTTIGRETQYF	TGTGCCAGTAGTACGACTATTGGGAGGGAGACCCAGTACTTC
TRBV27	-	few	TRBJ1-5	CASSLGRDSNQPQHF	TGTGCCAGCAGTTTAGGCAGGGATAGCAATCAGCCCCAGCATTTT
TRBV5-8	TRBD1	-	TRBJ1-1	CASSFQGALNTEAFF	TGTGCCAGCAGCTTCCAGGGGGCACTGAACACTGAAGCTTTCTTT
TRBV5-4	TRBD2	-	TRBJ2-7	CASSTGTSSYYEQYF	TGTGCCAGCAGCACAGGGACTAGCTCTTACTACGAGCAGTACTTC
TRBV6-4	TRBD2	-	TRBJ2-1	CASRPTSGGADEQFF	TGTGCCAGCAGACCCACTAGCGGGGGGGCCGATGAGCAGTTCTTC
TRBV6-1	-	-	TRBJ2-1	CASSEKWRISPWDNEQFF	TGTGCCAGCAGTGAAAAGTGGAGAATATCCCCGTGGGACAATGAGCAGTTCTTC
TRBV7-9	-	once	TRBJ1-5	CASSLGGLGQPQHF	TGTGCCAGCAGCTTGGGGGGTCTAGGTCAGCCCCAGCATTTT
TRBV12-3/TRBV12-4	-	-	TRBJ2-3	CASSPGSTQYF	TGTGCCAGCAGCCCCGGGTCTACGCAGTATTTT
TRBV3-1/TRBV3-2	-	-	TRBJ2-5	CASLIQGQETQYF	TGTGCCAGCCTTATTCAGGGCCAAGAGACCCAGTACTTC
TRBV30	-	-	TRBJ1-1	CAWSVPHTYTEAFF	TGTGCCTGGAGTGTACCCCACACCTACACTGAAGCTTTCTTT
TRBV7-6	-	-	TRBJ1-3	CASSLDAVSSGNTIYF	TGTGCCAGCAGCTTAGATGCCGTGAGCTCTGGAAACACCATATATTTT
TRBV9	-	-	TRBJ1-1	CASSPSGVGTEAFF	TGTGCCAGCAGCCCCAGCGGGGTGGGGACTGAAGCTTTCTTT
TRBV19	-	-	TRBJ1-2	CASTHPGDANYGYTF	TGTGCCAGTACCCATCCGGGGGACGCTAACTATGGCTACACCTTC
TRBV5-1	-	-	TRBJ1-3	CASSLGQVGNTIYF	TGCGCCAGCAGCTTGGGCCAGGTTGGAAACACCATATATTTT